What follows describes a single T cell receptor (beta chain). Its antigen is still unknown. The CDR3 has 13 amino acids. Germline V gives CDR1 SQVTM, CDR2 ANQGSEA. The record originates from a study of T cells expressing NK-cell markers. For the study at large: It was sorted CD3+CD56-NKG2C+, CD3+CD56+NKG2C- and CD3+CD56+NKG2C+ T cells that provided the TCR beta repertoires.

Study-wide results and limits: Dominant NKG2C+ clonotypes were found to form roughly 1.0-7.5% of CD8+ T cells in over five donors.

From the 5' RACE reads, TCRdb lists one entry per CDR3 protein and no DNA. In total, the table holds about 390,000 distinct CDR3 sequences. The rearrangement joins TRBV29-1 to TRBJ2-1; TCRdb gives TRBD1 as the D gene, but with no DNA this cannot be confirmed. The sequenced sample consisted of blood T cells: a sorted CD56 or NKG2C T cell subset, CD4+ or CD8+ T cells, or bulk PBMC T cells (not recorded which). The TCR comes from a woman aged 50 to 60 in good health. CDR3 in amino acids: CSVETGRHNEQFF.